This T cell receptor beta chain was captured in a study of blood T cell repertoires in COVID-19. TCRdb keeps only in-frame clones here, not all; method: immunoSEQ multiplex PCR. The sample holds just over 350,000 clones, roughly 87% seen once. Germline V gene sequence: CDR1 GTSNPN, CDR2 SVGIG (reference sequence). The CDR3 extends over 16 amino acids. Trimming pared 5 bases from V and 0 bases from J, leaving 17 bases between. V and J are TRBV30 and TRBJ1-5, with D maybe TRBD1 (6 bases). Sequenced input: PBMCs or T cells enriched from blood (not recorded which). The TCR originated in a woman aged 25 to 39 who had recovered from COVID-19. DNA for the CDR3: TGTGCCTGGGCCACCGGGACATCTCTTAGCAATCAGCCCCAGCATTTT. Translation gives CAWATGTSLSNQPQHF. Full variable domain (remainder filled in from reference TRBV30 and TRBJ1-5): SQTIHQWPATLVQPVGSPLSLECTVEGTSNPNLYWYRQAAGRGLQLLFYSVGIGQISSEVPQNLSASRPQDRQFILSSKKLLLSDSGFYLCAWATGTSLSNQPQHFGDGTRLSIL.